This entry concerns a single TCR beta chain. These data belong to a study of OX40 agonist ivuxolimab in advanced cancers. Germline V gene data show CDR1 as SGHNT and CDR2 as YYREEE (reference sequence). The CDR3 totals 15 residues. Deletions cut 0 bases from V and 0 bases from J, with 4 bases between. The data were produced by immunoSEQ multiplex PCR, yet TCRdb's version contains in-frame clones alone and is incomplete. Altogether 75,000 to 95,000 clones are present, approximately 85% being singletons, with the ten largest covering approximately 3.1%. The rearrangement joins TRBV5-4 to TRBJ2-6; D gene unclear. The receptor's source is an adult with an advanced solid tumor such as melanoma, head and neck, liver or kidney cancer. The source material was CD4+ or CD8+ T cells sorted from blood, sampled in a trial of the OX40 agonist ivuxolimab. In DNA, the CDR3 is TGTGCCAGCAGCTTGGGGAGCTCTGGGGCCAACGTCCTGACTTTC. This gives the protein CASSLGSSGANVLTF.